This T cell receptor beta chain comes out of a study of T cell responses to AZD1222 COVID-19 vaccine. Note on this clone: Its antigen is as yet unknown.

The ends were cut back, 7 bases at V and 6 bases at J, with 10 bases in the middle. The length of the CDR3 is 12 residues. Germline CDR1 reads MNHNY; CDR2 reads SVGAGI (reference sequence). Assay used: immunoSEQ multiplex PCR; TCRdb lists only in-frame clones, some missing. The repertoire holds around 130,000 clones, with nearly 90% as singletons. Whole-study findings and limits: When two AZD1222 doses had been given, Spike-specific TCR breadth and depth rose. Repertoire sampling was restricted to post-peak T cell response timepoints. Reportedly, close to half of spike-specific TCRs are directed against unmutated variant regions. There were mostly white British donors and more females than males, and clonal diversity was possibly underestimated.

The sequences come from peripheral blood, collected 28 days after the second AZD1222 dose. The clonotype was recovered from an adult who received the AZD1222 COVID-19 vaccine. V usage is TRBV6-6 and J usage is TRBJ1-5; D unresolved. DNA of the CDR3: TGTGCCAGCATGGTATTGGGTCAGCCCCAGCATTTT. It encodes CASMVLGQPQHF.